Below are 5 T cell receptor beta chains sequenced from a single sample in a study of human T cells and chemical hapten exposure. Using its own MiXCR run on the RACE reads, TCRdb lists one record per CDR3 protein. The sample includes approximately 320,000 distinct CDR3 sequences, about 5.4% of them seen just once. Stated time point: pre-sensitization, week 0. Stated treatment: therapeutic diphenylcyclopropenone sensitization with weekly scalp DPC. The source was whole blood, collected in connection with sensitization to the hapten diphenylcyclopropenone (DPC). These receptors came from a young woman with alopecia areata. Some clones in this sample may be carry-over from other donors' samples.

This clonotype has only a few counts. J is TRBJ2-1 and V is TRBV20-1; 14 positions agree with TRBD2. The CDR3 is 15 residues long. Germline V gives CDR1 DFQATT, CDR2 SNEGSKA (reference sequence). With V trimmed by 6 bases and J by 9 bases, 10 bases remained unmatched. CDR3 in DNA: TGCAGTGCAAAAACGACTAGCGGGGGGGCAGGTGAGCAGTTCTTC. It encodes CSAKTTSGGAGEQFF.

The V call is TRBV12-3 or TRBV12-4, the J call TRBJ1-3; 8 bases line up with TRBD1. Trimming cost V 6 bases and J 10 bases; bases outside gene matches: 11. CDR3 length: 14 residues. The chain's CDR3 is CASSRQGLTRTIYF. The CDR3 bases are TGTGCCAGCAGCCGACAGGGGTTGACAAGGACCATATATTTT.

This clonotype occurred a few times. This chain uses TRBV7-2 with TRBJ1-1; D not resolved. The CDR3 spans 15 residues. Germline loops: CDR1 SGHTA, CDR2 FQGNSA. V was clipped by 1 base and J by 3 bases, with 12 bases between them. The CDR3 spells CASSLVAGGYTEAFF. CDR3 DNA: TGTGCCAGCAGCTTAGTGGCAGGTGGTTACACTGAAGCTTTCTTT.

This clonotype was observed many times. The rearrangement uses TRBV7-8 and TRBJ2-3; D may correspond to TRBD1 or TRBD2 (6 bases each). CDR3 length: 17 amino acids. Germline CDR1 SGHVS, CDR2 FQNEAQ. V was trimmed by 5 bases and J by 2 bases, leaving 20 bases between them. CDR3 sequence reads: CASSQHQRGRSTDTQYF. As DNA, the CDR3 is TGTGCCAGCAGCCAACACCAACGGGGGCGCTCCACAGATACGCAGTATTTT.

This clonotype was recorded many times. J is TRBJ1-5 and V is TRBV4-2, with D possibly being TRBD1 (6 bases). Per germline, CDR1 LGHNA and CDR2 YNFKEQ. CDR3 length: 17 residues. Deletions cut 0 bases from V and 5 bases from J, with 17 bases between. The DNA of the CDR3 is TGTGCCAGCAGCCAAGATCAGGCAGGGGTGAATTATCAGCCCCAGCATTTT. It encodes CASSQDQAGVNYQPQHF.